These 5 T cell receptor beta chains came from one sample sequenced in a study of vaccination and CD4 T cells after COVID-19. Cultured CD4+ T cell DNA underwent sequencing with the Oncomine TCR Beta short-read assay. MiXCR was run by TCRdb on the PCR reads, yielding one entry per CDR3 protein. The sample consists of 1,800 or so distinct CDR3 sequences, 64% of them appearing once. Their antigen targets remain unknown. Specified treatment: approximately nine-day PBMC culture with coronavirus spike peptide pools or control peptides (ViraFEST assay). From the unexposed donor, CD4+ T cells were collected ahead of the COVID-19 pandemic (2011-2018). The sequenced sample was CD4+ T cells from blood, cultured in vitro. The receptors shown here come from a human donor in good health.

This clonotype was seen a handful of times. CDR3 in amino acids: CSARGALNSPLHF. CDR3 bases: TGCAGTGCTAGGGGAGCCCTTAATTCACCCCTCCACTTT. This rearrangement joins TRBV20-1 to TRBJ1-6; D is ambiguous. Germline V gives CDR1 DFQATT, CDR2 SNEGSKA (reference sequence). CDR3 size: 13 residues. V lost 3 bases and J lost 6, with 9 bases in between.

This chain joins TRBV7-9 and TRBJ2-7; the D is unclear. The CDR3 is 14 residues long. V lost 3 bases to trimming and J lost 2 bases, with 11 bases between them. From germline, CDR1 is SEHNR and CDR2 FQNEAQ (reference sequence). The CDR3 DNA follows: TGTGCCAGCAGCTTGATGAGTGGGCCCTACGAGCAGTACTTC. Residues: CASSLMSGPYEQYF.

V and J are TRBV2 and TRBJ2-5, with D perhaps matching TRBD1 (7 bases). The CDR3 runs 15 residues. The germline V gene encodes CDR1 SNHLY and CDR2 FYNNEI. Trimming took off 9 bases at V and 5 bases at J, with 22 bases between the two ends. The CDR3 DNA is TGTGCCAGTCATCGTACAGGGGTTGCGGGGGAGACCCAGTACTTC. Its translation: CASHRTGVAGETQYF.

The V gene is TRBV27, the J gene TRBJ2-1, with D perhaps TRBD2 (7 bases). The germline V and J ends were trimmed by 5 bases and 3 bases, with 17 bases remaining between them. The germline V gene has CDR1 MNHEY and CDR2 SMNVEV (reference sequence). The CDR3 has 16 residues. Here the CDR3 reads CASSGWLRGGYNEQFF. CDR3 sequence (DNA): TGTGCCAGCAGTGGATGGTTGAGGGGGGGCTACAATGAGCAGTTCTTC.

Only one count was recorded for this clonotype. The J gene is TRBJ1-2, the V gene TRBV28; unclear D gene. The V end was cut by 3 bases, the J end by 5 bases, with 7 bases between. The CDR3 covers 12 residues. From germline, CDR1 is MDHEN and CDR2 SYDVKM. The CDR3 sequence: CASSFMDYGYTF. The CDR3 DNA sequence: TGTGCCAGCAGTTTCATGGATTATGGCTACACCTTC.